A single sample is the source of the 18 T cell receptor beta chains below, sequenced in a study of CD8+ T cells in alopecia areata. As to treatment: oral pan-JAK inhibitor, 5-10 mg twice daily. Following RNA extraction, reverse transcription yielded cDNA that acted as the sequencing template. Here immunoSEQ multiplex PCR was the method, and the copy in TCRdb shows in-frame clones only, minus some. The sample lists 95,000 to 150,000 clones; under 65% were seen once. Sequenced material: CD4+ T cells sorted from blood, taken at week 4, from a patient treated with tofacitinib. These receptor sequences come from a human donor with alopecia areata.

The CDR3 region is CASSDHQGDGANVLTF. In DNA form, the CDR3 reads TGTGCCAGCAGTGACCACCAAGGGGACGGGGCCAACGTCCTGACTTTC. The rearrangement joins TRBV2 to TRBJ2-6; D tentatively reads TRBD1 or TRBD2 (5 bases each). Deletions cut 3 bases from V and 4 bases from J, with 13 bases between. The CDR3 totals 16 residues. Germline V gives CDR1 SNHLY, CDR2 FYNNEI.

The rearrangement links TRBV7-2 to TRBJ2-5, with D uncertain. The CDR3 length is 13 residues. From germline, CDR1 is SGHTA and CDR2 FQGNSA. Trimming took 5 bases from V and 5 from J, leaving 12 bases between them. CDR3 DNA sequence: TGTGCCAGCAGCCCCCTTGGATGGGAGACCCAGTACTTC. It translates to CASSPLGWETQYF.

Details on this clone: Other DNA sequences in the same sample also yield this CDR3. This sequence joins TRBV30 and TRBJ1-1; D uncertain. Germline CDR1 and CDR2: GTSNPN and SVGIG (reference sequence). Trimming took 0 bases from V and 1 from J, leaving 6 bases between them. The CDR3 covers 13 residues. CDR3 nucleotides: TGTGCCTGGAGTGTACGGCGGAACACTGAAGCTTTCTTT. Encoded protein: CAWSVRRNTEAFF.

V and J are TRBV9 and TRBJ1-1; D gene ambiguous. The ends were cut back, 4 bases at V and 1 base at J, with 11 bases in the middle. Germline CDR1 is SGDLS and CDR2 is YYNGEE. The CDR3 is 14 amino acids. CDR3 sequence (DNA): TGTGCCAGCAGCTCATCCCCAGAGAACACTGAAGCTTTCTTT. Its protein is CASSSSPENTEAFF.

The V and J genes are TRBV28 and TRBJ2-7; no reliable D call. There are 11 residues in the CDR3. The germline V gene has CDR1 MDHEN and CDR2 SYDVKM. V shed 5 bases and J shed 12 bases, with 14 bases lying between them. CDR3 DNA: TGTGCCAGCAGTCCCTCCCGTTATTTGTACTTC. This codes for CASSPSRYLYF.

The chain uses TRBV29-1 and TRBJ1-4; D unclear. The CDR3 spans 13 residues. CDR1 is SQVTM and CDR2 is ANQGSEA in the germline V gene. Trimming pared 6 bases from V and 3 bases from J, leaving 11 bases between. The CDR3 coding sequence is TGCAGCGTGACAACAGCGGCTAATGAAAAACTGTTTTTT. It is translated as CSVTTAANEKLFF.

The V gene is TRBV27, the J gene TRBJ1-2; a possible D gene is TRBD1 (5 bases). Germline CDR1 and CDR2: MNHEY and SMNVEV (reference sequence). The CDR3 consists of 13 residues. Trimming removed 3 bases at V and 4 bases at J, with 9 bases between. CDR3 coding DNA: TGTGCCAGCAGTTTCCGAGGGACCTATGGCTACACCTTC. The encoded protein is CASSFRGTYGYTF.

This clone has a handful of counts. The chain joins TRBV18 to TRBJ1-5; 12 bases are a match to TRBD1. CDR1 is KGHSH, CDR2 LQKENI, per germline. J lost 7 bases, V lost 3 bases, and 7 bases had no gene match. The CDR3 contains 16 residues. CDR3 region: CASSPQGQGAWQPQHF. The CDR3 nucleotides read TGTGCCAGCTCACCGCAGGGACAGGGGGCTTGGCAGCCCCAGCATTTT.

This rearrangement joins TRBV29-1 to TRBJ2-3; D is unclear. This CDR3 region has 16 residues. Germline-derived CDR1 and CDR2 are SQVTM and ANQGSEA. Trimming stripped 0 bases from V and 0 bases from J, with 13 bases between. In nucleotides, the CDR3 is TGCAGCGTTGAAGATCGACTGACAACGAGCACAGATACGCAGTATTTT. It yields the protein CSVEDRLTTSTDTQYF.

This clone was observed a few times. The CDR3 reads CATGQASGRPGELFF. The DNA of the CDR3 is TGTGCCACTGGACAGGCCAGCGGGAGGCCCGGGGAGCTGTTTTTT. V and J are TRBV10-3 and TRBJ2-2; 9 bases are a match to TRBD2. CDR3 length: 15 residues. CDR1 is ENHRY, CDR2 SYGVKD, per germline. Losses at the gene ends were 10 bases for V and 6 bases for J; bases not matched to a gene: 12.

The V and J genes are TRBV30 and TRBJ2-7, with D unclear. CDR3 length: 12 residues. With 2 bases removed from V and 3 bases from J, the gap between germline ends came to 8 bases. Germline-derived CDR1 and CDR2 are GTSNPN and SVGIG (reference sequence). Here the CDR3 reads CAWSSIFYEQYF. In DNA, the CDR3 is TGTGCCTGGAGTAGCATCTTCTACGAGCAGTACTTC.

This sequence joins TRBV5-6 and TRBJ1-6; D remains unclear. The CDR3 length is 17 residues. Germline V gene sequence: CDR1 SGHDT, CDR2 YYEEEE. V was shortened by 6 bases and J by 1 base, with 17 bases between the two germline ends. The CDR3: CASTRSGNPSYNSPLHF. The CDR3 nucleotides are TGTGCCAGCACCCGTTCCGGGAACCCATCCTATAATTCACCCCTCCACTTT.

The sample holds a few counts of this clone. This rearrangement joins TRBV29-1 to TRBJ2-4; D is tentatively TRBD1 or TRBD2 (5 bases each). V was cut by 3 bases and J by 6 bases, with 15 bases left in between. The CDR3 runs to 14 residues. Germline CDR1 is SQVTM and CDR2 is ANQGSEA. CDR3 residues: CSVDGDSGGNIQYF. The CDR3 region has the DNA TGCAGCGTTGATGGGGATAGTGGGGGAAACATTCAGTACTTC.

The chain joins TRBV29-1 to TRBJ2-3; tentatively, D is TRBD1 (6 bases). Germline assignment: CDR1 SQVTM and CDR2 ANQGSEA. The V gene lost 7 bases and the J gene lost 0 bases, with 11 bases spanning the gap. The CDR3 extends over 13 amino acids. As DNA, the CDR3 is TGCAGCGGTGGGACACAAAGCACAGATACGCAGTATTTT. As protein: CSGGTQSTDTQYF.

This chain connects TRBV9 to TRBJ2-3; D might be TRBD1 or TRBD2, each matching 5 bases. V lost 3 bases to trimming and J lost 2 bases, with 13 bases between them. In germline, CDR1 is SGDLS, CDR2 YYNGEE. The CDR3 is 15 amino acids. CDR3 residues: CASSARDGVTDTQYF. CDR3 in DNA: TGTGCCAGCAGCGCCCGGGACGGGGTCACAGATACGCAGTATTTT.

The chain couples TRBV5-6 to TRBJ2-3; 12 bases agree with TRBD2. CDR3 size: 18 residues. V dropped 0 bases and J dropped 2; count of bases not matched to a gene: 7. Germline V gives CDR1 SGHDT, CDR2 YYEEEE. This CDR3 reads CASSLGLAGDPITDTQYF. The CDR3 region has the DNA TGTGCCAGCAGCTTGGGACTAGCGGGGGACCCAATCACAGATACGCAGTATTTT. The full variable domain, completed using reference TRBV5-6 and TRBJ2-3, is DAGVTQSPTHLIKTRGQQVTLRCSPKSGHDTVSWYQQALGQGPQFIFQYYEEEERQRGNFPDRFSGHQFPNYSSELNVNALLLGDSALYLCASSLGLAGDPITDTQYFGPGTRLTVL.

The rearrangement links TRBV7-3 to TRBJ2-3, with 7 bases identical to TRBD1. The junction had 3 bases not matched to a gene; V was cut back by 5 bases and J by 4 bases. The CDR3 sequence is 13 residues long. CDR1 is SGHTA, CDR2 FQGTGA, per germline. The CDR3 DNA follows: TGTGCCAGCAGCCCGACAGGGCCAGATACGCAGTATTTT. Residues: CASSPTGPDTQYF.

The gene calls are TRBV30 and TRBJ1-4; 7 bases are a match to TRBD1. Germline CDR1 reads GTSNPN; CDR2 reads SVGIG (reference sequence). V lost 1 base to trimming and J lost 7 bases; unmatched junction nucleotides: 3. The CDR3 runs 13 residues. Here the CDR3 reads CAWSEGGSEKLFF. CDR3 DNA sequence: TGTGCCTGGAGTGAAGGGGGCAGTGAAAAACTGTTTTTT.